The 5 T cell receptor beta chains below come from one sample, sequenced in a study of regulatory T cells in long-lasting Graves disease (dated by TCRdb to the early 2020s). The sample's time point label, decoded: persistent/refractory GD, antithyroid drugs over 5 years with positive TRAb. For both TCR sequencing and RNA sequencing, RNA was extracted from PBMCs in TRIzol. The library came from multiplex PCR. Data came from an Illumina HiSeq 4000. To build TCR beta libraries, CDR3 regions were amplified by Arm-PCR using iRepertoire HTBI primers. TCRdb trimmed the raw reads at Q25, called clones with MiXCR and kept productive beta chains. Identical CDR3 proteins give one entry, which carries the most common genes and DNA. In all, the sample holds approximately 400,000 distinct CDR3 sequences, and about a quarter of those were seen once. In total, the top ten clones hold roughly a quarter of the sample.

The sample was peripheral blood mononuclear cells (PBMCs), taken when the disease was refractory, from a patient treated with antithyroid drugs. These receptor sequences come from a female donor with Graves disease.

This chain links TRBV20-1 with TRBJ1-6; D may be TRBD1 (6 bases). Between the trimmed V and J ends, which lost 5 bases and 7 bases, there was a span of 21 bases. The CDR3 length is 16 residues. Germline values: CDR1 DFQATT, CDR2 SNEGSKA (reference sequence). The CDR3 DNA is TGCAGTGCTGCGATCCGCCGGCAGGGGCTAAATTCACCCCTCCACTTT. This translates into CSAAIRRQGLNSPLHF.

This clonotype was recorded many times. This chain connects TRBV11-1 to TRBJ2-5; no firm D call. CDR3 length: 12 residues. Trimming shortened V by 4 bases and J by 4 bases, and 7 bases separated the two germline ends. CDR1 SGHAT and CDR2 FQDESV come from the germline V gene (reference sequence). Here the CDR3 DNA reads TGTGCCAGCAGCTACCTCGGAGAGACCCAGTACTTC. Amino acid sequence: CASSYLGETQYF.

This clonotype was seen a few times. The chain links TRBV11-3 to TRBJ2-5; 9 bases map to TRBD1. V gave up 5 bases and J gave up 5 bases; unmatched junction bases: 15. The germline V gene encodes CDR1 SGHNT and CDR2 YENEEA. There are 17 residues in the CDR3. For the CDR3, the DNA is TGTGCCAGCAGCCTCGCGTCCGGGACAGGGATCGGTGAGACCCAGTACTTC. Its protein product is CASSLASGTGIGETQYF. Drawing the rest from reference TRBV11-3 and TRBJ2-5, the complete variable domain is EAGVVQSPRYKIIEKKQPVAFWCNPISGHNTLYWYLQNLGQGPELLIRYENEEAVDDSQLPKDRFSAERLKGVDSTLKIQPAELGDSAVYLCASSLASGTGIGETQYFGPGTRLLVL.

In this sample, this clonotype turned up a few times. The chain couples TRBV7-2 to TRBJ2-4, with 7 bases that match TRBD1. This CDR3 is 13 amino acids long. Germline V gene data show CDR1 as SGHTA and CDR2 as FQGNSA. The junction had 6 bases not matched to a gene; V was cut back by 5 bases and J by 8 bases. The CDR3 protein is CASSTRQGDIQYF. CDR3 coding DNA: TGTGCCAGCAGCACCCGACAGGGTGACATTCAGTACTTC.

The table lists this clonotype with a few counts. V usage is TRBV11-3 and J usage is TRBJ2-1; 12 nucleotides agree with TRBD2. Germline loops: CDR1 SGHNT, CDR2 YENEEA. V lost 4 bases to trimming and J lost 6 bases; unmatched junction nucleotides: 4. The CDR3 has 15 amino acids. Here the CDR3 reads CASSSTSGRINEQFF. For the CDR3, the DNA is TGTGCCAGCAGCTCCACTAGCGGGAGGATCAATGAGCAGTTCTTC.